These 31 T cell receptor beta chains were all obtained from the same sample, sequenced in a study of lymphopenia after photon versus proton radiotherapy. Sequencing used immunoSEQ multiplex PCR; TCRdb keeps in-frame clones, though not all of them. The table records 67,000 or so clones, 87% of them present only once. Here the sequenced sample was peripheral blood, taken from a patient treated with proton-based radiotherapy. The source of these receptors is a man of 80 years or more with esophageal cancer.

The CDR3 DNA is TGTGCCAGCAGCTTAGGTACCGGAGTGCTGTTTTTT. Its protein product is CASSLGTGVLFF. The J gene is TRBJ1-4, the V gene TRBV7-2; D is unclear. CDR1 is SGHTA, CDR2 FQGNSA, per germline. With 1 base removed from V and 14 bases from J, the gap between germline ends came to 11 bases. The CDR3 spans 12 residues.

V is TRBV25-1 and J is TRBJ2-2, with TRBD1 matching over 9 bases. The CDR3 runs 15 residues. Per the germline V gene, CDR1 is MGHDK and CDR2 is SYGVNS. J lost 13 bases, V lost 5 bases, and 14 bases had no gene match. CDR3 loop: CASSKGQGRAGRLFF. DNA for the CDR3: TGTGCCAGCAGTAAGGGACAGGGCCGGGCGGGGAGGCTGTTTTTT. The variable domain in full, completed from reference TRBV25-1 and TRBJ2-2, reads EADIYQTPRYLVIGTGKKITLECSQTMGHDKMYWYQQDPGMELHLIHYSYGVNSTEKGDLSSESTVSRIRTEHFPLTLESARPSHTSQYLCASSKGQGRAGRLFFGEGSRLTVL.

The chain links TRBV19 to TRBJ2-7; the D gene is possibly TRBD2 (5 bases). Per the germline V gene, CDR1 is LNHDA and CDR2 is SQIVND (reference sequence). V dropped 6 bases and J dropped 2 bases, with 14 bases sitting between them. The CDR3 contains 14 residues. The CDR3 sequence: CASSEGGGTYEQYF. Here the CDR3 DNA reads TGTGCCAGTAGCGAGGGCGGCGGTACCTACGAGCAGTACTTC.

The rearrangement links TRBV10-1 to TRBJ2-4; 9 nucleotides agree with TRBD1. V gave up 0 bases and J gave up 4 bases; unmatched junction bases: 1. Germline-derived CDR1 and CDR2 are WNHNN and SYGVQD (reference sequence). The CDR3 runs 15 residues. CDR3 region: CASSESGTGKNIQYF. As DNA, the CDR3 is TGCGCCAGCAGTGAGTCGGGGACAGGGAAAAACATTCAGTACTTC.

The chain combines TRBV9 with TRBJ2-5, with D possibly being TRBD1 (7 bases). V was trimmed by 3 bases and J by 1 base, leaving 10 bases between them. This CDR3 has 14 residues. Per the germline V gene, CDR1 is SGDLS and CDR2 is YYNGEE. The CDR3 DNA follows: TGTGCCAGCAGCGGGCAGGGGGGCCAAGAGACCCAGTACTTC. It yields the protein CASSGQGGQETQYF.

This rearrangement joins TRBV5-1 to TRBJ1-5; no firm D call. The CDR3 is 15 amino acids. V was cut by 2 bases and J by 6 bases, with 15 bases left in between. CDR1 is SGHRS, CDR2 YFSETQ, per germline. CDR3 nucleotides: TGCGCCAGCAGCTTAGAGGGAGGGCTCGGTCAGCCCCAGCATTTT. Translating gives CASSLEGGLGQPQHF.

This chain uses TRBV9 with TRBJ2-3; a possible D gene is TRBD1 (5 bases). Germline V gives CDR1 SGDLS, CDR2 YYNGEE. Trimming removed 4 bases at V and 1 base at J, with 13 bases between. The CDR3 has 15 residues. The CDR3 DNA follows: TGTGCCAGCAGCTCCTGGGGCGCAGGCACAGATACGCAGTATTTT. Residues: CASSSWGAGTDTQYF.

The chain has TRBV4-3 and TRBJ2-7; no clear D. This CDR3 is 13 amino acids long. CDR1 and CDR2 (germline): LGHNA, YSLEER. Between the trimmed V and J ends, which lost 1 base and 2 bases, there was a span of 6 bases. This chain's CDR3 is CASSQGITYEQYF. As DNA, the CDR3 is TGCGCCAGCAGCCAAGGGATCACCTACGAGCAGTACTTC.

This sequence joins TRBV7-3 and TRBJ1-2; D unclear. This CDR3 has 8 residues. The germline V gene encodes CDR1 SGHTA and CDR2 FQGTGA. The V and J ends lost 5 bases and 13 bases respectively, with 5 bases between them. CDR3 region: CASSPTTF. Written as DNA, the CDR3 is TGTGCCAGCAGCCCTACCACCTTC.

This chain uses TRBV27 with TRBJ2-5; 12 positions agree with TRBD1. This CDR3 is built from 19 residues. V shed 3 bases and J 2 bases; nucleotides not matched to a gene: 13. Per the germline V gene, CDR1 is MNHEY and CDR2 is SMNVEV (reference sequence). CDR3 residues: CASSFGIGRDRGRQETQYF. The CDR3 bases are TGTGCCAGCAGTTTTGGGATCGGCCGGGACAGGGGGCGTCAAGAGACCCAGTACTTC.

This chain connects TRBV4-3 to TRBJ1-2, with a tentative D call TRBD1 (6 bases). Trimming pared 3 bases from V and 1 base from J, leaving 12 bases between. Germline lookup yields CDR1 LGHNA and CDR2 YSLEER. The CDR3 consists of 15 residues. CDR3 bases: TGCGCCAGCAGCCAGGGGGCTCGGGTTAACTATGGCTACACCTTC. The encoded protein is CASSQGARVNYGYTF.

The V and J genes are TRBV13 and TRBJ1-4; D is possibly TRBD1 (5 bases). The CDR3 covers 13 residues. V was trimmed by 7 bases and J by 6 bases, leaving 12 bases between them. Germline V lookup: CDR1 PRHDT, CDR2 FYEKMQ (reference sequence). CDR3 protein: CASTSREHEKLFF. For the CDR3, the DNA is TGTGCCAGCACCTCCAGGGAGCATGAAAAACTGTTTTTT.

This rearrangement joins TRBV29-1 to TRBJ2-5, with 7 bases identical to TRBD2. Germline CDR1 is SQVTM and CDR2 is ANQGSEA. The CDR3 loop spans 12 amino acids. J lost 5 bases, V lost 4 bases, and 4 bases had no gene match. The CDR3 here is CSVVFSGETQYF. DNA of the CDR3: TGCAGCGTTGTCTTTAGCGGGGAGACCCAGTACTTC.

The chain has TRBV2 and TRBJ1-2; D is unresolved. Trimming left V 6 bases short and J 4 bases short, with 12 bases between. Per the germline V gene, CDR1 is SNHLY and CDR2 is FYNNEI. The CDR3 is made up of 13 amino acids. The CDR3 region has the DNA TGTGCCAGCAGCCGGGAACGACGCTATGGCTACACCTTC. It specifies CASSRERRYGYTF.

The CDR3 spells CASSLGRTGVEQPQHF. The CDR3 DNA reads TGTGCCAGCAGCTTGGGAAGGACAGGGGTGGAGCAGCCCCAGCATTTT. V usage is TRBV11-2 and J usage is TRBJ1-5, with 9 bases matching TRBD1. The V gene end was trimmed by 3 bases and the J gene end by 7 bases; junction bases not matched to a gene: 10. The CDR3 runs to 16 residues. Germline-derived CDR1 and CDR2 are SGHAT and FQNNGV.

V usage is TRBV7-9 and J usage is TRBJ2-2; 7 bases fit TRBD2. CDR3 size: 15 residues. Per germline, CDR1 SEHNR and CDR2 FQNEAQ (reference sequence). J lost 7 bases, V lost 4 bases, and 9 bases had no gene match. The CDR3 DNA reads TGTGCCAGCAGCTCTGGACTAGGCTTGGGCGGGGAGCTGTTTTTT. Protein: CASSSGLGLGGELFF.

The V call is TRBV4-3, the J call TRBJ2-7; 7 positions agree with TRBD1. Germline-derived CDR1 and CDR2 are LGHNA and YSLEER. Trimming took 5 bases from V and 3 from J; bases not matched to a gene: 13. CDR3 size: 16 residues. CDR3 nucleotide sequence: TGCGCCAGCAGCTTTTCCGGAACAGGGGAACGCTACGAGCAGTACTTC. This encodes CASSFSGTGERYEQYF.

V usage is TRBV4-1 and J usage is TRBJ1-2; no definite D call. The CDR3 covers 15 residues. The V end was cut by 1 base, the J end by 2 bases, with 11 bases between. CDR1 and CDR2 (germline): MGHRA, YSYEKL. The CDR3 region is CASSQGQSLNYGYTF. The CDR3, as DNA: TGCGCCAGCAGCCAAGGCCAATCTCTCAACTATGGCTACACCTTC.

The chain is built from TRBV7-2 and TRBJ1-5, with no clear D. Per the germline V gene, CDR1 is SGHTA and CDR2 is FQGNSA. Deletions cut 6 bases from V and 1 base from J, with 7 bases between. The CDR3 loop spans 13 amino acids. In DNA form, the CDR3 reads TGTGCCAGCAGGGCGGCGAGCAATCAGCCCCAGCATTTT. Protein product: CASRAASNQPQHF.

The chain combines TRBV2 with TRBJ1-6; weak D call: TRBD1 (6 bases). Trimming took 1 base from V and 7 from J, leaving 11 bases between them. CDR1 and CDR2 (germline): SNHLY, FYNNEI. The CDR3 contains 15 residues. The CDR3 DNA follows: TGTGCCAGCAGTGAAGAGGGTAGGGGGAATTCACCCCTCCACTTT. As protein: CASSEEGRGNSPLHF.

This sequence joins TRBV19 and TRBJ1-4; D not certain. The CDR3 has 13 amino acids. Trimming stripped 4 bases from V and 8 bases from J, with 11 bases between. CDR1 LNHDA and CDR2 SQIVND come from the germline V gene (reference sequence). The CDR3 protein is CASSRFVYEKLFF. DNA of the CDR3: TGTGCCAGTAGTAGATTCGTTTACGAAAAACTGTTTTTT.

The rearrangement links TRBV12-5 to TRBJ1-3; D may be TRBD1 (5 bases). Trimming removed 2 bases at V and 0 bases at J, with 20 bases between. Germline V gene data show CDR1 as LGHNT and CDR2 as FRNRAP. The CDR3 runs 19 residues. Here the CDR3 reads CASGLFRQVGTLSGNTIYF. The CDR3 nucleotides read TGTGCTAGTGGTTTGTTCAGGCAGGTTGGGACTCTCTCTGGAAACACCATATATTTT.

The chain is built from TRBV27 and TRBJ1-1; D remains unclear. Deletions cut 2 bases from V and 4 bases from J, with 8 bases between. Germline V CDR1 and CDR2: MNHEY, SMNVEV (reference sequence). The CDR3 covers 13 residues. The CDR3 region is CASSLTRRTEAFF. CDR3 sequence (DNA): TGTGCCAGCAGTTTAACCAGGCGCACTGAAGCTTTCTTT.

The genes are TRBV2 and TRBJ1-4; D might be TRBD1 (5 bases). The CDR3 is 14 amino acids. Per the germline V gene, CDR1 is SNHLY and CDR2 is FYNNEI. Trimming removed 5 bases at V and 8 bases at J, with 15 bases between. The CDR3 sequence is CASSYGGYEEKLFF. CDR3 bases: TGTGCCAGCAGTTATGGGGGGTATGAGGAAAAACTGTTTTTT. Full variable domain (remainder filled in from reference TRBV2 and TRBJ1-4): EPEVTQTPSHQVTQMGQEVILRCVPISNHLYFYWYRQILGQKVEFLVSFYNNEISEKSEIFDDQFSVERPDGSNFTLKIRSTKLEDSAMYFCASSYGGYEEKLFFGSGTQLSVL.

The J gene is TRBJ2-5, the V gene TRBV11-2; 9 bases match TRBD2. There are 15 residues in the CDR3. Germline CDR1 and CDR2: SGHAT and FQNNGV. V gave up 3 bases and J gave up 2 bases; unmatched junction bases: 4. DNA for the CDR3: TGTGCCAGCAGCTTCCAGACTAGCGGACAAGAGACCCAGTACTTC. Translating it yields CASSFQTSGQETQYF.

This rearrangement joins TRBV2 to TRBJ2-1; tentatively, D is TRBD2 (5 bases). V dropped 7 bases and J dropped 10 bases, with 17 bases sitting between them. Germline V gene data show CDR1 as SNHLY and CDR2 as FYNNEI. The CDR3 covers 13 residues. For the CDR3, the DNA is TGTGCCAGCACCTCAGTGAGGGTTTGGGAGCAGTTCTTC. Protein product: CASTSVRVWEQFF.

This rearrangement joins TRBV7-8 to TRBJ1-2; TRBD1 aligns across 7 bases. From germline, CDR1 is SGHVS and CDR2 FQNEAQ. V lost 5 bases, J lost 8 bases, and 11 bases stayed unmatched. This CDR3 contains 14 residues. As DNA, the CDR3 is TGTGCCAGCAGCCCGGGACGAGCAGGGGGGGGCTACACCTTC. This codes for CASSPGRAGGGYTF.

The gene calls are TRBV5-1 and TRBJ1-1, with a possible D match to TRBD1 (5 bases). Trimming removed 4 bases from V and 1 base from J, with 8 bases in between. Germline V gives CDR1 SGHRS, CDR2 YFSETQ. The CDR3 is made up of 13 amino acids. The CDR3 reads CASSGGSNTEAFF. The CDR3 nucleotides read TGCGCCAGCAGCGGGGGGTCGAACACTGAAGCTTTCTTT.

The rearrangement uses TRBV10-1 and TRBJ1-1; D not certain. V dropped 2 bases and J dropped 1 base, with 5 bases sitting between them. Germline CDR1 WNHNN, CDR2 SYGVQD (reference sequence). This CDR3 is built from 13 residues. CDR3 DNA sequence: TGCGCCAGCAGTGAGACGGGGAACACTGAAGCTTTCTTT. Translation: CASSETGNTEAFF.

The genes are TRBV6-4 and TRBJ1-2, with D uncertain. CDR1 is MRHNA and CDR2 is SNTAGT in the germline V gene. CDR3 length: 15 amino acids. V was trimmed by 2 bases and J by 4 bases, leaving 14 bases between them. The CDR3 bases are TGTGCCAGCAGTGACAGCTCAAAAAACCCCTATGGCTACACCTTC. Its translation: CASSDSSKNPYGYTF.

This clone appeared once. CDR3 loop: CASSQMSGNTIYF. The DNA of the CDR3 is TGTGCCAGCAGCCAAATGTCTGGAAACACCATATATTTT. The chain links TRBV7-2 to TRBJ1-3; D remains ambiguous. Trimming shortened V by 5 bases and J by 1 base, and 6 bases separated the two germline ends. CDR3 length: 13 residues. In germline, CDR1 is SGHTA, CDR2 FQGNSA. The full variable domain, in which reference TRBV7-2 and TRBJ1-3 provide the parts outside the CDR3, is GAGVSQSPSNKVTEKGKDVELRCDPISGHTALYWYRQSLGQGLEFLIYFQGNSAPDKSGLPSDRFSAERTGGSVSTLTIQRTQQEDSAVYLCASSQMSGNTIYFGEGSWLTVV.